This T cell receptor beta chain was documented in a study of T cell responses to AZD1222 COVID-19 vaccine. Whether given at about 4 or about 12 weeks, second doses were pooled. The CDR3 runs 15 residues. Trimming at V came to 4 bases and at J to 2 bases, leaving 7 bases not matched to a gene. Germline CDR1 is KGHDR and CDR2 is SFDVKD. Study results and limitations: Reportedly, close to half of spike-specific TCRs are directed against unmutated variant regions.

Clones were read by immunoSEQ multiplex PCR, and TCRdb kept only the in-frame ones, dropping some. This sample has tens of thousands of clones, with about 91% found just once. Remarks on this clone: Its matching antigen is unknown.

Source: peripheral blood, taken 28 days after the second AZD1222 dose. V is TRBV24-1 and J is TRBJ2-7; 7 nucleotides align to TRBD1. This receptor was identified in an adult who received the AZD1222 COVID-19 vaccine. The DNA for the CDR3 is TGTGCCACCAGTGACAACAGGGGTGTCACCTACGAGCAGTACTTC. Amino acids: CATSDNRGVTYEQYF.